Presented here are 20 T cell receptor beta chains from one specimen sequenced in a study of neurological immune-mediated disorders. TCRdb recomputed calls from the 5' RACE reads with MiXCR, one row per CDR3 protein. This table has some 70,000 distinct CDR3 sequences, 3.4% appearing once. Sequenced sample: PBMCs. These receptors were obtained from a man aged 35 to 55 with multiple sclerosis.

At least ten counts were recorded for this clonotype. This chain links TRBV11-2 with TRBJ1-1; weak D call: TRBD1 (5 bases). The CDR3 runs to 14 residues. V shed 5 bases and J shed 0 bases, with 10 bases lying between them. Per the germline V gene, CDR1 is SGHAT and CDR2 is FQNNGV. DNA of the CDR3: TGTGCCAGCAGCCCGGGGGGGATGAACACTGAAGCTTTCTTT. Amino acid sequence: CASSPGGMNTEAFF.

This clonotype was recorded many times. The chain has TRBV27 and TRBJ2-7; D might be TRBD1 or TRBD2, each matching 5 bases. CDR3 length: 14 amino acids. Germline CDR1 reads MNHEY; CDR2 reads SMNVEV (reference sequence). V was shortened by 7 bases and J by 4 bases, with 17 bases between the two germline ends. The CDR3 loop is CASKFGGLGYEQYF. In DNA, the CDR3 is TGTGCCAGCAAGTTTGGGGGTTTAGGGTACGAGCAGTACTTC.

This clonotype was seen many times. The chain has TRBV20-1 and TRBJ1-1; TRBD1 might be the D (6 bases). Trimming left V 1 base short and J 5 bases short, with 11 bases between. The germline V gene has CDR1 DFQATT and CDR2 SNEGSKA (reference sequence). The CDR3 is made up of 13 amino acids. In nucleotides, the CDR3 is TGCAGTGCTAGAGGAGGGGGACGGACTGAAGCTTTCTTT. It codes for CSARGGGRTEAFF.

The table lists this clonotype with many counts. The chain links TRBV10-3 to TRBJ2-5, with D perhaps matching TRBD2 (6 bases). Germline V gene sequence: CDR1 ENHRY, CDR2 SYGVKD. This CDR3 region has 16 residues. V lost 4 bases and J 1 base, leaving 16 bases between the germline ends. The CDR3 coding sequence is TGTGCCATCAGTGGCGGTTCGGGACTGGGCCAAGAGACCCAGTACTTC. Translated, it gives CAISGGSGLGQETQYF.

This clonotype was seen at least ten times. The gene calls are TRBV9 and TRBJ2-1; 8 nucleotides agree with TRBD2. V lost 0 bases and J lost 3; bases outside the gene matches: 5. CDR1 and CDR2 (germline): SGDLS, YYNGEE. This CDR3 contains 16 residues. The CDR3 sequence is CASSVDGSGNYNEQFF. In DNA, the CDR3 is TGTGCCAGCAGCGTAGATGGTAGCGGGAACTACAATGAGCAGTTCTTC.

In this sample, this clonotype turned up many times. The chain carries TRBV20-1 and TRBJ2-1, with TRBD2 matching 9 bases. The J segment lost 9 bases and the V segment lost 5 bases, leaving 8 bases of the junction unmatched. This CDR3 region has 13 residues. Germline CDR1 reads DFQATT; CDR2 reads SNEGSKA (reference sequence). CDR3 sequence (DNA): TGCAGTGCTGAGGGACTAGCCGTGGGTGAGCAGTTCTTC. Protein: CSAEGLAVGEQFF.

Points on this clonotype: A much more abundant neighbour one base away suggests this may be a read error. V is TRBV10-3 and J is TRBJ1-1; D gene unclear. The CDR3 is 16 amino acids. The V gene's germline CDR1 is ENHRY and CDR2 SYGVKD. V was cut by 6 bases and J by 5 bases, with 22 bases left in between. CDR3 amino acids: CAISGGEGKGGTEAFF. In DNA form, the CDR3 reads TGTGCCATCAGCGGAGGAGAGGGAAAGGGCGGGACTGAAGCTTTCTTT.

By proportion, this clonotype is medium-sized. This chain uses TRBV12-3 or TRBV12-4 with TRBJ1-1; 12 bases align to TRBD1. The CDR3 totals 13 residues. V lost 5 bases and J lost 12; bases outside the gene matches: 7. The CDR3, as DNA: TGTGCCAGCAGTCGGGGACAGGGGGCAAGTACTTTCTTT. As protein: CASSRGQGASTFF.

This clonotype has ten or more counts. J is TRBJ2-7 and V is TRBV6-4; the D is unclear. This CDR3 has 13 amino acids. Deletions cut 3 bases from V and 6 bases from J, with 12 bases between. The germline gives CDR1 MRHNA, CDR2 SNTAGT. CDR3 sequence: CASSEQTGVEQYF. In nucleotides, the CDR3 is TGTGCCAGCAGTGAGCAGACTGGGGTCGAGCAGTACTTC.

This clonotype was seen many times. A read error may produce the germline difference seen at one junction end. CDR3 DNA: TGTGCCAGCAGCTTACGGACAGTTGGAGACACCATATATTTT. Translated: CASSLRTVGDTIYF. The rearrangement links TRBV7-9 to TRBJ1-3; a possible D gene is TRBD1 (6 bases). This CDR3 is built from 14 residues. Per the germline V gene, CDR1 is SEHNR and CDR2 is FQNEAQ (reference sequence). Looking up the rest from reference TRBV7-9 and TRBJ1-3 gives the full variable domain: DTGVSQNPRHKITKRGQNVTFRCDPISEHNRLYWYRQTLGQGPEFLTYFQNEAQLEKSRLLSDRFSAERPKGSFSTLEIQRTEQGDSAMYLCASSLRTVGDTIYFGEGSWLTVV.

This clonotype has ten or more counts. This sequence joins TRBV11-2 and TRBJ2-5; the D call may be TRBD1 or TRBD2 (5 bases each). Between the trimmed V and J ends, which lost 4 bases and 5 bases, there was a span of 11 bases. Germline loops: CDR1 SGHAT, CDR2 FQNNGV. The CDR3 has 13 amino acids. This CDR3 is CASSSGTIETQYF. The DNA for the CDR3 is TGTGCCAGCAGCTCCGGGACGATCGAGACCCAGTACTTC. Using reference TRBV11-2 and TRBJ2-5 for the parts outside the CDR3, the full variable domain is EAGVAQSPRYKIIEKRQSVAFWCNPISGHATLYWYQQILGQGPKLLIQFQNNGVVDDSQLPKDRFSAERLKGVDSTLKIQPAKLEDSAVYLCASSSGTIETQYFGPGTRLLVL.

This clonotype was seen ten or more times. This chain joins TRBV5-1 and TRBJ2-7; 8 bases line up with TRBD1. CDR1 SGHRS and CDR2 YFSETQ come from the germline V gene. The CDR3 is 14 residues long. Losses at the gene ends were 4 bases for V and 5 bases for J; bases not matched to a gene: 8. The CDR3 reads CASSVFGQGDEQYF. The DNA for the CDR3 is TGCGCCAGCAGCGTCTTTGGACAGGGCGACGAGCAGTACTTC.

This clonotype was observed at least ten times. The gene calls are TRBV12-3 or TRBV12-4 and TRBJ1-3; D unclear. Trimming left V 5 bases short and J 2 bases short, with 13 bases between. This CDR3 has 15 residues. The CDR3, as DNA: TGTGCCAGCAGTGTCGGCCGGACCCCTGGAAACACCATATATTTT. Protein: CASSVGRTPGNTIYF.

This clonotype was found many times. V is TRBV5-1 and J is TRBJ2-6, with D possibly called TRBD1 or TRBD2 (5 bases each). Trimming left V 0 bases short and J 4 bases short, with 11 bases between. Germline V gene data show CDR1 as SGHRS and CDR2 as YFSETQ. The CDR3 has 16 amino acids. The CDR3 nucleotides are TGCGCCAGCAGCTTGGGGGGGACCCAGGGGGCCAACGTCCTGACTTTC. Its translation: CASSLGGTQGANVLTF. The full variable domain, completed using reference TRBV5-1 and TRBJ2-6, is KAGVTQTPRYLIKTRGQQVTLSCSPISGHRSVSWYQQTPGQGLQFLFEYFSETQRNKGNFPGRFSGRQFSNSRSEMNVSTLELGDSALYLCASSLGGTQGANVLTFGAGSRLTVL.

This clonotype was recorded a few times. This may stem from a read error, because a much larger clone lies one nucleotide away. The chain employs TRBV7-9 and TRBJ1-1; TRBD1 aligns across 7 bases. The CDR3 runs to 12 residues. CDR1 and CDR2 (germline): SEHNR, FQNEAQ (reference sequence). CDR3 DNA sequence: TGTGACAGCAGGGCGACAGGGCCCGAAGCTTTCTTT. It is translated as CDSRATGPEAFF.

The table lists this clonotype with many counts. This chain uses TRBV2 with TRBJ1-5; 12 bases match TRBD1. CDR1 and CDR2 (germline): SNHLY, FYNNEI. Trimming took 6 bases from V and 7 from J; bases not matched to a gene: 7. The CDR3 spans 15 residues. CDR3 DNA: TGTGCCAGCAGACTGGGACAGGGGGCGGCGCAGCCCCAGCATTTT. This translates into CASRLGQGAAQPQHF.

In its sample, this clonotype was seen many times. The chain is built from TRBV20-1 and TRBJ2-3, with 10 positions matching TRBD2. The CDR3 is made up of 16 amino acids. After removal of 4 bases from V and 1 base from J, the junction contained 8 bases not matched to a gene. From germline, CDR1 is DFQATT and CDR2 SNEGSKA (reference sequence). CDR3 region: CSANNPGTSGTDTQYF. The DNA of the CDR3 is TGCAGTGCTAACAATCCCGGGACTAGCGGCACAGATACGCAGTATTTT.

In this sample, this clonotype turned up a few times. The J gene is TRBJ2-3, the V gene TRBV20-1; D call uncertain. The CDR3 runs to 15 residues. Trimming shortened V by 0 bases and J by 0 bases, and 10 bases separated the two germline ends. Germline assignment: CDR1 DFQATT and CDR2 SNEGSKA (reference sequence). In DNA form, the CDR3 reads TGCAGTGCTAGAGATTTGGAGACTAGCACAGATACGCAGTATTTT. Its translation is CSARDLETSTDTQYF.

This clonotype was seen only a few times. This chain uses TRBV19 with TRBJ2-4; 8 bases are shared with TRBD2. CDR1 is LNHDA, CDR2 SQIVND, per germline (reference sequence). The V segment lost 5 bases and the J segment 8 bases; nucleotides outside the gene matches: 5. The CDR3 covers 13 residues. Here the CDR3 reads CASSFREGDIQYF. DNA of the CDR3: TGTGCCAGTAGTTTTCGGGAGGGGGACATTCAGTACTTC.

This clonotype was detected ten times or more. This rearrangement joins TRBV10-3 to TRBJ2-1; D may match TRBD1 or TRBD2 (5 bases each). The CDR3 is 15 amino acids. Trimming removed 8 bases from V and 8 bases from J, with 22 bases in between. Germline loops: CDR1 ENHRY, CDR2 SYGVKD. CDR3 nucleotides: TGTGCCATCCGGGTAACAGGTTATGGAGGAGATGAGCAGTTCTTC. It yields the protein CAIRVTGYGGDEQFF.